The rows below give T cell receptor beta chains drawn from one sample of a study of T cells in Graves' hyperthyroidism and ophthalmopathy. A single record per CDR3 protein comes from TCRdb applying MiXCR to the multiplex PCR reads. The sample has 450,000 to 650,000 distinct CDR3 sequences, 20% seen once. Sequencing was done on a sample of blood. Receptors were obtained from a man younger than 30 with Graves' hyperthyroidism. The CDR3 runs from the conserved cysteine through the conserved F or W. The D gene is left open where the match is weak. Size is omitted from some rows. Given values are once, few, many or a class for expanded clones.

TRBJ1-1 TRBV5-1 - - CASSPMGSNTEAFF TGCGCCAGCAGCCCGATGGGTTCGAACACTGAAGCTTTCTTT
TRBJ1-1 TRBV19 many - CASSISAVGEAFF TGTGCCAGTAGTATCTCTGCGGTCGGGGAAGCTTTCTTT
TRBJ1-2 TRBV7-9 many - CASSLSNSTRGYTF TGTGCCAGCAGCTTGTCCAACTCTACGAGGGGCTACACCTTC
TRBJ2-7 TRBV6-1 - TRBD2 CASSRGTSGGYEQYF TGTGCCAGCAGCCGTGGGACTAGCGGGGGGTACGAGCAGTACTTC
TRBJ1-2 TRBV6-5 few - CASSYYRTGGGYTF TGTGCCAGCAGTTACTACCGGACTGGAGGGGGCTACACCTTC
TRBJ2-7 TRBV6-2/TRBV6-3 many - CASSYRRDKQYF TGTGCCAGCAGTTACCGCCGGGACAAGCAGTACTTC
TRBJ1-2 TRBV3-1 few - CASSQALDRVGGYTF TGTGCCAGCAGCCAAGCCCTCGACCGGGTTGGAGGCTACACCTTC
TRBJ2-2 TRBV6-2/TRBV6-3 few TRBD1 CACSYLGQVDTGELFF TGTGCCTGCAGTTATTTAGGACAGGTTGACACCGGGGAGCTGTTTTTT
TRBJ2-7 TRBV6-1 many - CASSHEELGSSYEQYF TGTGCCAGCAGCCACGAGGAGCTCGGAAGCTCCTACGAGCAGTACTTC
TRBJ1-5 TRBV6-1 many - CASSALAHNSNQPQHF TGTGCCAGCAGTGCTCTCGCGCACAATAGCAATCAGCCCCAGCATTTT
TRBJ1-2 TRBV7-9 - - CASSLAGRAPEGYTF TGTGCCAGCAGCTTAGCCGGCAGGGCCCCGGAGGGCTACACCTTC
TRBJ2-7 TRBV5-1 many - CASSLGRDGVEQYF TGCGCCAGCAGCTTGGGCAGGGATGGCGTCGAGCAGTACTTC
TRBJ1-1 TRBV6-1 many - CASLDGTEAFF TGTGCCAGCCTAGACGGTACTGAAGCTTTCTTT
TRBJ1-1 TRBV30 many TRBD1 CAWRADRGGTEAFF TGTGCCTGGAGAGCCGACAGGGGAGGCACTGAAGCTTTCTTT
TRBJ1-1 TRBV20-1 many - CSIRGGRDTEAFF TGCAGTATCCGAGGGGGTCGGGACACTGAAGCTTTCTTT
TRBJ1-5 TRBV27 many - CASSFRGDYQPQHF TGTGCCAGCAGTTTCCGGGGGGATTATCAGCCCCAGCATTTT
TRBJ1-5 TRBV20-1 many - CSAGGKGYQPQHF TGCAGTGCTGGCGGGAAGGGTTATCAGCCCCAGCATTTT
TRBJ2-5 TRBV5-1 - TRBD2 CASSWFAGVGETQYF TGCGCCAGCAGCTGGTTTGCGGGAGTGGGAGAGACCCAGTACTTC
TRBJ1-2 TRBV3-1 - - CASSQVRRSPDGYTF TGTGCCAGCAGCCAAGTCCGGCGGTCTCCGGATGGCTACACCTTC
TRBJ2-7 TRBV20-1 - - CSARGPSEYEQYF TGCAGTGCTAGGGGGCCTTCGGAGTACGAGCAGTACTTC
TRBJ2-5 TRBV5-1 - - CASSLVGSRTSQETQYF TGCGCCAGCAGCTTGGTCGGCAGCCGTACGTCCCAAGAGACCCAGTACTTC
TRBJ2-7 TRBV19 - - CASSRVFGEQYF TGTGCCAGTAGTAGGGTGTTCGGCGAGCAGTACTTC
TRBJ2-5 TRBV28 many - CASSLIGRGETQYF TGTGCCAGCAGTCTTATCGGCCGGGGGGAGACCCAGTACTTC
TRBJ1-3 TRBV12-3/TRBV12-4 many - CASSLGSAVIGNTIYF TGTGCCAGCAGTTTAGGCAGTGCGGTAATCGGAAACACCATATATTTT
TRBJ1-5 TRBV2 many - CASSVSMGLGQPQHF TGTGCCAGCAGTGTCTCGATGGGATTGGGTCAGCCCCAGCATTTT
TRBJ2-1 TRBV6-1 many - CASVEGSSYNEQFF TGTGCCAGCGTCGAAGGGAGCTCCTACAATGAGCAGTTCTTC
TRBJ1-2 TRBV28 many - CASNDRSYGYTF TGTGCCAGCAATGACAGGAGCTATGGCTACACCTTC
TRBJ2-5 TRBV20-1 - - CSARVDFWETQYF TGCAGTGCTAGAGTAGACTTCTGGGAGACCCAGTACTTC
TRBJ2-4 TRBV10-2 few TRBD1 CASSGKTGGAKNIQYF TGCGCCAGCAGTGGGAAGACAGGGGGAGCCAAAAACATTCAGTACTTC
TRBJ2-5 TRBV6-1 - - CASSPNTGTQETQYF TGTGCCAGCAGTCCTAATACAGGGACACAAGAGACCCAGTACTTC
TRBJ1-1 TRBV5-1 few - CASSPGNPFGAFF TGCGCCAGCAGCCCGGGGAACCCCTTTGGGGCTTTCTTT
TRBJ2-7 TRBV6-2/TRBV6-3 many - CASSSVSSGLYEQYF TGTGCCAGCAGTTCGGTTTCGTCGGGGCTCTACGAGCAGTACTTC
TRBJ2-5 TRBV7-2 - TRBD2 CASSFRAGGYKETQYF TGTGCCAGCAGCTTCCGAGCGGGGGGTTACAAAGAGACCCAGTACTTC
TRBJ2-7 TRBV6-2/TRBV6-3 many - CASSWGRYYEQYF TGTGCCAGCAGTTGGGGCAGGTACTACGAGCAGTACTTC
TRBJ1-1 TRBV9 many - CASSPASGAENTEAFF TGTGCCAGCAGCCCAGCGTCAGGGGCAGAGAACACTGAAGCTTTCTTT
TRBJ1-1 TRBV20-1 many TRBD1 CSSGQKNTEAFF TGCAGCTCGGGACAGAAGAACACTGAAGCTTTCTTT
TRBJ1-1 TRBV29-1 many - CSVDLTEAFF TGCAGCGTTGATCTGACTGAAGCTTTCTTT
TRBJ2-6 TRBV27 many TRBD1 CASSQGQGAPGANVLTF TGTGCCAGCAGTCAGGGACAGGGGGCGCCTGGGGCCAACGTCCTGACTTTC
TRBJ2-7 TRBV6-1 - - CASSEQDGSSYEQYF TGTGCCAGCAGTGAGCAGGACGGTAGCTCCTACGAGCAGTACTTC
TRBJ1-2 TRBV12-3/TRBV12-4 many - CASSFSISYGYTF TGTGCCAGCAGTTTCAGCATTTCCTATGGCTACACCTTC
TRBJ1-1 TRBV6-5 many - CASSPSDRPEAFF TGTGCCAGCAGTCCCTCTGACAGACCTGAAGCTTTCTTT
TRBJ2-5 TRBV11-2 many - CASSKWPAAQETQYF TGTGCCAGCAGCAAATGGCCCGCGGCACAAGAGACCCAGTACTTC
TRBJ2-2 TRBV9 many - CASSVGSGGAPTGELFF TGTGCCAGCAGCGTAGGTTCTGGGGGGGCCCCAACCGGGGAGCTGTTTTTT
TRBJ2-7 TRBV10-3 many - CAISELQAMGQYF TGTGCCATCAGTGAGTTACAGGCTATGGGGCAGTACTTC
TRBJ2-5 TRBV2 many - CASRLPQTETQYF TGTGCCAGCAGGCTACCCCAAACGGAGACCCAGTACTTC
TRBJ1-6 TRBV6-1 many - CASSEGSGGGSPLHF TGTGCCAGCAGTGAGGGGTCGGGGGGCGGATCACCCCTCCACTTT
TRBJ2-7 TRBV6-5 many - CASSYSRVDDEQYF TGTGCCAGCAGTTACTCGAGAGTAGACGACGAGCAGTACTTC
TRBJ1-1 TRBV12-3/TRBV12-4 many - CASSSRAGEAEAFF TGTGCCAGCAGTTCACGGGCAGGGGAGGCTGAAGCTTTCTTT
TRBJ1-5 TRBV29-1 many - CSVSGHRSNQPQHF TGCAGCGTCTCCGGACATCGTAGCAATCAGCCCCAGCATTTT
TRBJ2-5 TRBV12-3/TRBV12-4 - - CASSGGSAETQYF TGTGCCAGCAGTGGCGGCTCCGCCGAGACCCAGTACTTC
TRBJ1-1 TRBV28 many - CASSFGRTNTEAFF TGTGCCAGCAGTTTCGGACGGACCAACACTGAAGCTTTCTTT